The rows below give T cell receptor beta chains drawn from one sample of a study of shared clonotypes between healthy human individuals. Repertoires were generated with immunoSEQ multiplex PCR, while TCRdb's copy carries only in-frame clones and drops some. The data contain more than 2 million clones, roughly 94% of them seen just once; the ten biggest clones take up 0.1% to 0.15%. Material for sequencing was naive CD4+ T cells sorted from blood. The receptors come from a man between 18 and 29 years old in good health. Both conserved end residues are part of each CDR3. D genes are given only for firm matches. Clone size, where shown, is once, few, many, or a class for clones that have expanded.

cdr3_aa | cdr3_nt | clone_size | v_call | d_call | j_call
CSVRPGTAPYEQYF | TGCAGCGTCCGCCCGGGGACAGCCCCCTACGAGCAGTACTTC | NA | TRBV29-1 | TRBD1 | TRBJ2-7
CASSVGGQGMVNEQFF | TGTGCCAGCAGCGTAGGAGGACAGGGGATGGTCAATGAGCAGTTCTTC | NA | TRBV9 | TRBD1 | TRBJ2-1
CASSRPGPGTGELFF | TGTGCCAGCAGTCGTCCGGGTCCCGGGACCGGGGAGCTGTTTTTT | NA | TRBV6-1 | NA | TRBJ2-2
CASSLENNEQFF | TGTGCCAGCAGCTTGGAAAACAATGAGCAGTTCTTC | NA | TRBV11-3 | NA | TRBJ2-1
CSARLEQFF | TGCAGTGCTAGACTAGAGCAGTTCTTC | once | TRBV20-1 | NA | TRBJ2-1
CASRPPGQPYGYTF | TGTGCCAGCAGGCCCCCGGGACAGCCGTATGGCTACACCTTC | NA | TRBV28 | TRBD1 | TRBJ1-2
CASSWTGGKNTEAFF | TGTGCCAGCAGTTGGACAGGGGGAAAAAACACTGAAGCTTTCTTT | NA | TRBV5-6 | TRBD1 | TRBJ1-1
CASSLASISPLHF | TGTGCCAGCAGCTTAGCATCCATTTCACCCCTCCACTTT | NA | TRBV7-2 | NA | TRBJ1-6
CASSVGLRDTQYF | TGTGCCAGCAGCGTAGGTCTGAGAGATACGCAGTATTTT | NA | TRBV9 | NA | TRBJ2-3
CAWRGVGSPLHF | TGTGCCTGGAGGGGTGTAGGTTCACCCCTCCACTTT | NA | TRBV30 | NA | TRBJ1-6
CASRTAGENYGYTF | TGTGCCAGTAGGACGGCAGGAGAGAACTATGGCTACACCTTC | NA | TRBV19 | NA | TRBJ1-2
CASSLEFYEQYF | TGTGCCAGCAGCTTAGAGTTCTACGAGCAGTACTTC | NA | TRBV7-2 | NA | TRBJ2-7
CASSRQGGTNEKLFF | TGTGCCAGCAGCCGCCAAGGGGGCACTAATGAAAAACTGTTTTTT | NA | TRBV7-2 | TRBD1 | TRBJ1-4
CASSVTSLQETQYF | TGTGCCAGCAGCGTGACTAGTCTCCAAGAGACCCAGTACTTC | NA | TRBV9 | NA | TRBJ2-5
CASSDPGQGTGWETQYF | TGTGCCAGCAGTGACCCGGGACAGGGGACGGGCTGGGAGACCCAGTACTTC | NA | TRBV25-1 | TRBD1 | TRBJ2-5
CASRTGGVNTEAFF | TGTGCCAGCAGAACAGGGGGAGTGAACACTGAAGCTTTCTTT | once | TRBV6-1 | TRBD1 | TRBJ1-1
CAISESDRGTDTIYF | TGTGCCATCAGTGAGTCAGACAGGGGGACAGACACCATATATTTT | NA | TRBV10-3 | TRBD1 | TRBJ1-3
CASSDSKGPYTF | TGTGCCAGCAGTGACTCGAAGGGGCCCTACACCTTC | once | TRBV6-4 | NA | TRBJ1-2
CASSLSPSGTVGEQFF | TGTGCCAGCAGCTTAAGCCCTAGCGGAACGGTGGGTGAGCAGTTCTTC | once | TRBV7-6 | TRBD2 | TRBJ2-1
CASSQGQGKNEQFF | TGCGCCAGCAGCCAGGGACAGGGGAAGAATGAGCAGTTCTTC | NA | TRBV5-1 | TRBD1 | TRBJ2-1
CASSQRQAPGANVLTF | TGTGCCAGCAGTCAACGACAGGCCCCTGGGGCCAACGTCCTGACTTTC | NA | TRBV2 | NA | TRBJ2-6
CASRPAGGFKAFF | TGTGCCAGCAGGCCTGCGGGGGGCTTTAAAGCTTTCTTT | NA | TRBV7-2 | NA | TRBJ1-1
CAISALELYNEQFF | TGTGCCATCAGTGCCCTAGAGCTATACAATGAGCAGTTCTTC | NA | TRBV10-3 | NA | TRBJ2-1
CAISESSGGVYEQYF | TGTGCCATCAGTGAGTCGAGCGGAGGGGTCTACGAGCAGTACTTC | NA | TRBV10-3 | NA | TRBJ2-7
CAISGVPYNEQFF | TGTGCCATCAGCGGGGTACCCTACAATGAGCAGTTCTTC | NA | TRBV10-3 | NA | TRBJ2-1
CASSSNTGGTNEKLFF | TGTGCCAGCAGCTCAAATACAGGGGGGACTAATGAAAAACTGTTTTTT | NA | TRBV7-6 | TRBD1 | TRBJ1-4
CATSRDISGRDYEQYF | TGTGCCACCAGCAGGGACATTAGCGGGAGGGATTACGAGCAGTACTTC | once | TRBV15 | TRBD2 | TRBJ2-7
CASSLRAGGHTDTQYF | TGTGCCAGCAGTTTACGAGCGGGGGGGCACACAGATACGCAGTATTTT | NA | TRBV27 | TRBD2 | TRBJ2-3
CASSADRGQFLNQPQHF | TGTGCCAGCAGCGCGGACAGGGGGCAGTTTCTTAATCAGCCCCAGCATTTT | NA | TRBV7-2 | TRBD1 | TRBJ1-5
CAISERHGGYGYTF | TGTGCCATCAGTGAGAGACACGGGGGCTATGGCTACACCTTC | NA | TRBV10-3 | NA | TRBJ1-2
CASSLGDRYTEAFF | TGTGCCAGCAGCTTAGGGGACAGGTACACTGAAGCTTTCTTT | NA | TRBV7-9 | TRBD1 | TRBJ1-1
CASRRGPGELFF | TGTGCCAGCAGACGAGGACCCGGGGAGCTGTTTTTT | NA | TRBV2 | NA | TRBJ2-2
CASSPRLVSGELFF | TGTGCCAGCAGTCCTCGACTAGTCTCCGGGGAGCTGTTTTTT | NA | TRBV2 | NA | TRBJ2-2
CASSSGVRSGANVLTF | TGTGCCAGTAGCTCCGGGGTCCGCTCTGGGGCCAACGTCCTGACTTTC | NA | TRBV19 | NA | TRBJ2-6
CASSLDRDQPQHF | TGTGCCAGCAGCTTGGACAGAGATCAGCCCCAGCATTTT | NA | TRBV5-4 | NA | TRBJ1-5
CSVEHQTDTQYF | TGCAGCGTTGAGCACCAAACAGATACGCAGTATTTT | NA | TRBV29-1 | NA | TRBJ2-3
CASTRGSPATDTQYF | TGTGCCAGCACTCGCGGGAGCCCCGCCACAGATACGCAGTATTTT | NA | TRBV6-5 | TRBD2 | TRBJ2-3
CSGQGGRVAFGTDTQYF | TGCAGCGGGCAAGGGGGTAGGGTGGCCTTCGGCACAGATACGCAGTATTTT | NA | TRBV29-1 | NA | TRBJ2-3
CASSPGQYPYGYTF | TGTGCCAGCAGTCCGGGACAGTACCCTTATGGCTACACCTTC | few | TRBV6-1 | TRBD1 | TRBJ1-2
CASNSEGGNYGYTF | TGTGCCAGCAACTCAGAGGGCGGAAACTATGGCTACACCTTC | NA | TRBV6-6 | NA | TRBJ1-2
CASSPSADYGYTF | TGTGCCAGCTCACCATCGGCCGACTATGGCTACACCTTC | NA | TRBV18 | NA | TRBJ1-2
CASKRTGTPYGYTF | TGTGCCAGCAAACGGACCGGGACACCCTATGGCTACACCTTC | NA | TRBV28 | NA | TRBJ1-2
CASSLSGLAYNEQFF | TGTGCCAGCAGCCTATCGGGACTAGCTTACAATGAGCAGTTCTTC | NA | TRBV5-4 | TRBD2 | TRBJ2-1
CASSPGQIMNTEAFF | TGCGCCAGCAGCCCGGGACAGATAATGAACACTGAAGCTTTCTTT | NA | TRBV5-1 | TRBD1 | TRBJ1-1
CASRPAGGVGETQYF | TGTGCCAGCAGGCCAGCGGGCGGGGTTGGGGAGACCCAGTACTTC | NA | TRBV5-6 | NA | TRBJ2-5
CASSVGRGGVYNEQFF | TGCGCCAGCAGTGTTGGCCGGGGGGGTGTATACAATGAGCAGTTCTTC | NA | TRBV10-2 | TRBD2 | TRBJ2-1
CASSPGGRGGGYTF | TGTGCCAGCAGCCCCGGCGGCAGGGGCGGTGGCTACACCTTC | NA | TRBV11-2 | NA | TRBJ1-2
CAMSTGGGDRSYEQYF | TGTGCCATGTCCACCGGAGGGGGTGACCGCTCCTACGAGCAGTACTTC | once | TRBV5-6 | NA | TRBJ2-7
CASSLAPGQGAANEKLFF | TGCGCCAGCAGCTTGGCCCCGGGACAGGGGGCTGCTAATGAAAAACTGTTTTTT | NA | TRBV5-1 | TRBD1 | TRBJ1-4
CASSLRRLRSSYNEQFF | TGTGCCAGCAGCCTTAGGCGGCTCAGGAGCTCCTACAATGAGCAGTTCTTC | NA | TRBV11-3 | NA | TRBJ2-1
CASSSDSNQPQHF | TGTGCCAGTAGTTCCGATAGCAATCAGCCCCAGCATTTT | NA | TRBV19 | NA | TRBJ1-5
CASSVTSTGELFF | TGTGCCAGCAGCGTCACCTCCACCGGGGAGCTGTTTTTT | NA | TRBV9 | NA | TRBJ2-2
CASSTGGSGNTIYF | TGTGCCAGCAGCACAGGGGGATCTGGAAACACCATATATTTT | NA | TRBV9 | TRBD1 | TRBJ1-3